These T cell receptor beta chains were read from a single sample in a study of Graves' ophthalmopathy and Graves' hyperthyroidism. TCRdb recomputed calls from the multiplex PCR reads with MiXCR, one row per CDR3 protein. The table lists fewer than 400,000 distinct CDR3 sequences, around 19% of them singletons, with roughly 1.5% in the top ten. Sequencing input: peripheral blood. Source of these receptors: a woman between 18 and 29 years old with Graves' ophthalmopathy. Each CDR3 is given with its conserved first and last residue. Fields, in order: J gene, clone size, V gene, D gene, CDR3 protein, CDR3 DNA. D genes are given only for firm matches. Some rows have no size entry. The others give once, few or many, or a class for an expanded clone.

TRBJ2-7 | many | TRBV27 | - | CASSLSAEGEQYF | TGTGCCAGCAGTTTATCAGCCGAGGGGGAGCAGTACTTC
TRBJ2-2 | many | TRBV12-3/TRBV12-4 | TRBD2 | CASILLAGITGELFF | TGTGCCAGCATCTTACTAGCGGGAATCACCGGGGAGCTGTTTTTT
TRBJ1-1 | many | TRBV12-3/TRBV12-4 | - | CASIPGIWGVAEAFF | TGTGCCAGCATCCCTGGGATTTGGGGGGTGGCTGAAGCTTTCTTT
TRBJ2-7 | many | TRBV11-3 | TRBD2 | CASSVPLLSGREAEQYF | TGTGCCAGCAGCGTCCCCCTTCTTAGCGGGAGGGAAGCCGAGCAGTACTTC
TRBJ2-5 | - | TRBV12-3/TRBV12-4 | - | CASTYTGKETQYF | TGTGCCAGCACTTATACAGGGAAAGAGACCCAGTACTTC
TRBJ2-5 | - | TRBV12-3/TRBV12-4 | TRBD2 | CASSLGLAGTQYF | TGTGCCAGCAGTTTAGGACTAGCTGGGACCCAGTACTTC
TRBJ1-5 | many | TRBV20-1 | - | CSADVAPSHYSNQPQHF | TGCAGTGCGGACGTCGCCCCGTCCCATTATAGCAATCAGCCCCAGCATTTT
TRBJ1-6 | many | TRBV11-2 | - | CASSSPFPAANSYNSPLHF | TGTGCCAGCAGCTCGCCTTTCCCTGCGGCGAACTCCTATAATTCACCCCTCCACTTT
TRBJ1-5 | many | TRBV12-3/TRBV12-4 | TRBD1 | CASSPTGGLLGQPQHF | TGTGCCAGCAGTCCGACAGGGGGCCTGTTGGGTCAGCCCCAGCATTTT
TRBJ2-2 | - | TRBV7-8 | - | CASSPGQHPTGELFF | TGTGCCAGCAGTCCCGGACAGCATCCCACCGGGGAGCTGTTTTTT